Below, one T cell receptor (beta chain) is given with its context. It has no known antigen specificity. The input lacks base qualities; no much larger clone sits a single base away. The sample is drawn from a study of Ad26.COV2.S vaccination and SARS-CoV-2 variants (dated by TCRdb to 2020 to 2023). Regarding the research as a whole: Donors in the vaccine arm were drawn from COV1001, a phase I-IIa trial of Ad26.COV2.S in healthy adults that was multicentre, randomized, double-blind and placebo-controlled. TCRbeta repertoire sequencing served as the tool for gauging how specific and how broad the SARS-CoV-2-reactive T cell receptors were following Ad26.COV2.S vaccination. Participants in the trial were split at random into five groups of five each, receiving low-dose or high-dose Ad26.COV2.S once or twice, or else placebo on both occasions. Investigators remained blinded to trial group allocation during experiments and outcome assessment. The TCR-sequenced set comprised around 30 samples: approximately 19 Ad26.COV2.S vaccine recipients, 5 placebo recipients and 8 SARS-CoV-2 convalescent individuals. Ad26.COV2.S was given intramuscularly at 5x10^10 or 1x10^11 viral particles, as a single shot or as two shots 56 days apart.

The immunoSEQ Assay was used to sequence TCRbeta CDR3 regions. After extraction, genomic DNA underwent amplification by bias-controlled multiplex PCR, followed by high-throughput sequencing. The source study handled its data this way. Collapsing and filtering of sequences were performed to quantify the absolute abundance of each unique TCRbeta CDR3 region. Usable DNA was measured by amplifying reference genes present in all nucleated cells, and TCRbeta template counts were normalized to that usable DNA to estimate T cell fraction. Repertoire TCRs were annotated as SARS-CoV-2-specific when V gene, CDR3 amino acid sequence and J gene were exactly matched to a known reactive TCR set. The reference SARS-CoV-2 TCR set was obtained from MIRA and was filtered for enrichment in COVID-19-positive ImmuneCODE repertoires, whereby public or cross-reactive TCRs were removed. Drawing on the MIRA antigens, annotated TCRs were analysed further at the level of specific ORF or position within ORF. Breadth was defined as the number of annotated unique rearrangements divided by the total number of unique productive rearrangements, and depth was defined as the summed frequency of the annotated unique rearrangements. Group comparisons of TCR breadth used two-sided Wilcoxon rank-sum tests. TCRdb limited this immuneACCESS table to in-frame rearrangements with V and J called. A share of clones is missing; checked studies link under half to unresolved V genes, and the rest is unexplained. The D gene and trimming were derived from the DNA, and the V and J assignments and clone size from that table. The sample data list 300,000 to 350,000 clones, and around 90% of these were observed just once. 6.4% of the sample rests with the top ten.

The sample's treatment or condition label, in plain terms: 15 to 20 received Ad26.COV2.S at low or high dose, single or two shots; about five received placebo; per-sample allocation not given. For vaccine and placebo recipients, repertoires were sequenced using samples collected on day 63 after the first injection. Between 29 July and 7 August 2020, Cohort 1b enrolled 20 to 30 adults aged 18-55 years at one site in Boston, USA. As a vaccine, Ad26.COV2.S was a replication-incompetent adenovirus type 26 vector that expressed a prefusion-stabilized SARS-CoV-2 spike protein derived from the original Wuhan strain. From the cysteine through the phenylalanine, the CDR3 covers 13 amino acids. Only the CDR3 DNA stays, 39 bases, in frame from base 1. The trim is 11 bases for V and 0 bases for J, with a gap of 8 bases between the germline ends. Sequences SGHTA (CDR1) and FQGNSA (CDR2) are obtained from the germline V gene.

What the authors observed across the whole study: After vaccination, substantial breadth of spike-specific CD8+ and CD4+ T cell responses was reported. According to the authors, total T cell responses may have been underestimated by the TCR breadth and depth analyses. The study was not powered for comparison of responses between vaccine doses or regimens. Spike-specific TCR breadth was higher in Ad26.COV2.S recipients than in placebo recipients (P = 0.0014). Vaccine and placebo recipients had similar non-spike TCR breadth, a finding consistent with the vaccine containing only spike.

The clonotype comes from a person between 18 and 65 years old who received the Ad26.COV2.S COVID-19 vaccine or a placebo. The material was peripheral blood, obtained in a trial of Ad26.COV2.S vaccine versus placebo. The sequence links TRBV7-2 to TRBJ2-6; no D gene can be assigned with confidence. Here is the DNA: TGTGCCGGGCGGATCTCTGGGGCCAACGTCCTGACTTTC. Its coded protein is CAGRISGANVLTF. Beyond the CDR3, the reference TRBV7-2 and TRBJ2-6 genes provide the residues; the full variable domain reads: GAGVSQSPSNKVTEKGKDVELRCDPISGHTALYWYRQSLGQGLEFLIYFQGNSAPDKSGLPSDRFSAERTGGSVSTLTIQRTQQEDSAVYLCAGRISGANVLTFGAGSRLTVL.